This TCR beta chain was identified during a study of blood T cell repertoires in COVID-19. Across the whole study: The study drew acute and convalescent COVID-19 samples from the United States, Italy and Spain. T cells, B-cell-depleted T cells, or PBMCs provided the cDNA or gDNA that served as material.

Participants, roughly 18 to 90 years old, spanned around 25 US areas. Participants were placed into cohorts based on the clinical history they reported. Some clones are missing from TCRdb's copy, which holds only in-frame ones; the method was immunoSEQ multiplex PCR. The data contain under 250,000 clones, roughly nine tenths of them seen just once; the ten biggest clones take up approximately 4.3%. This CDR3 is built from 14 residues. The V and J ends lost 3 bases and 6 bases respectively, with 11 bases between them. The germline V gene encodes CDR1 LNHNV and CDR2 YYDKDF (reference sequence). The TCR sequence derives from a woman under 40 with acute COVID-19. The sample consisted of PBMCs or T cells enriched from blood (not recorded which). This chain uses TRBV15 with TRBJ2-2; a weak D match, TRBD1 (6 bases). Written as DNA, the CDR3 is TGTGCCACCAGCAGGGCAGGGGCAGCCGGGGAGCTGTTTTTT. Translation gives CATSRAGAAGELFF.